This TCR beta chain appears in the sequencing data of a study of CD8 T cells in ankylosing spondylitis. The CDR3 loop spans 15 amino acids. With V trimmed by 0 bases and J by 4 bases, 4 bases remained unmatched. Germline CDR1 is SGDLS and CDR2 is YYNGEE. There are a few counts of this clonotype. Its antigen is not known. Study observations and caveats: Significant enrichment of disease-linked clones was reported in matched ankylosing spondylitis synovial fluid. Clones linked to disease, bearing a CD8+ phenotype, were relatively rare in peripheral blood. In ankylosing spondylitis blood, a motif of roughly eight highly homologous TCR beta variants appeared characteristic.

Making use of molecular barcodes, quantitative 5'-RACE generated TCR beta libraries. TCRdb re-called the 5' RACE reads with MiXCR, one entry per CDR3 protein. The sample records about 340,000 distinct CDR3 sequences, 20% being singletons. V is TRBV9 and J is TRBJ2-3; 8 positions agree with TRBD1. The sequence was collected from a male donor with ankylosing spondylitis or in good health (not recorded which). Sequenced material: blood, either unsorted or a sorted T cell fraction (not recorded which). The CDR3 region is CASSVESGGPDTQYF. The CDR3 DNA sequence: TGTGCCAGCAGCGTAGAATCAGGGGGCCCAGATACGCAGTATTTT. The variable domain in full, completed from reference TRBV9 and TRBJ2-3, reads DSGVTQTPKHLITATGQRVTLRCSPRSGDLSVYWYQQSLDQGLQFLIQYYNGEERAKGNILERFSAQQFPDLHSELNLSSLELGDSALYFCASSVESGGPDTQYFGPGTRLTVL.